One T cell receptor beta chain is described in this entry. The authors' processing: Cell counts per sample came from amplifying reference gene primers. Produced via immunoSEQ multiplex PCR; TCRdb's table is partial and in-frame only. That table is the source of V, J and clone size, and D and trimming were worked out from the DNA. Here the sample spans more than 300,000 clones, 90% to 95% being singletons. This sample is part of a study of blood T cell repertoires in COVID-19. Across the whole study: T cells, B-cell-depleted T cells, or PBMCs supplied cDNA or gDNA.

Germline V gives CDR1 LNHDA, CDR2 SQIVND (reference sequence). V was cut by 6 bases and J by 2 bases, with 23 bases left in between. This CDR3 contains 17 residues. What was sequenced was PBMCs or T cells enriched from blood (not recorded which). The V and J genes are TRBV19 and TRBJ2-7, with D perhaps matching TRBD1 (6 bases). This TCR came from a young woman who had been exposed to COVID-19. The CDR3 DNA reads as TGTGCCAGTAGCTTATTCATAATTACAGGGCCAACCTACGAGCAGTACTTC. Amino acid sequence: CASSLFIITGPTYEQYF.